The 21 T cell receptor beta chains listed next were all sequenced from one sample in a study of blood T cell repertoires in COVID-19. This table comes from immunoSEQ multiplex PCR, and its TCRdb copy is limited to in-frame clones, with some not included. The data show about 520,000 clones, with 75% to 90% seen just once and about 3% held by the top ten. Sequences were obtained from peripheral blood. These receptor sequences come from a human donor in a cohort sampled during active COVID-19.

This chain connects TRBV6-5 to TRBJ2-7; 7 nucleotides align to TRBD1. With V trimmed by 0 bases and J by 0 bases, 2 bases remained unmatched. The CDR3 totals 15 residues. Germline-derived CDR1 and CDR2 are MNHEY and SVGAGI. CDR3 DNA: TGTGCCAGCAGTTACTCGGGACAGAACTCCTACGAGCAGTACTTC. This codes for CASSYSGQNSYEQYF.

The chain combines TRBV5-4 with TRBJ1-4, with D tentatively TRBD1 (5 bases). The V end lost 4 bases, the J end lost 8 bases, and 18 bases lay between the germline ends. This CDR3 contains 15 residues. Per the germline V gene, CDR1 is SGHNT and CDR2 is YYREEE (reference sequence). As DNA, the CDR3 is TGTGCCAGCAGCCGTAAAGACAGTAGTATCGAAAAACTGTTTTTT. Its protein is CASSRKDSSIEKLFF.

The chain is built from TRBV18 and TRBJ2-6; 7 nucleotides agree with TRBD2. V dropped 3 bases and J dropped 1; count of bases not matched to a gene: 0. The CDR3 covers 15 residues. Germline CDR1 and CDR2: KGHSH and LQKENI. The DNA of the CDR3 is TGTGCCAGCTCACCGGGGGGGTCTGGGGCCAACGTCCTGACTTTC. Amino acids: CASSPGGSGANVLTF.

The chain is built from TRBV7-3 and TRBJ2-5; 14 bases agree with TRBD2. The V gene's germline CDR1 is SGHTA and CDR2 FQGTGA. J lost 3 bases, V lost 5 bases, and 8 bases had no gene match. This CDR3 region has 17 residues. CDR3 sequence (DNA): TGTGCCAGCAGCCCGGTACCGGGACTAGCGGGAGAAGAGACCCAGTACTTC. Translated: CASSPVPGLAGEETQYF.

CDR3 DNA: TGTGCCAGCAGTTTAGGGAGGGAAGTCTATGGCTACACCTTC. It yields the protein CASSLGREVYGYTF. The chain couples TRBV28 to TRBJ1-2; no clear D. The CDR3 sequence is 14 residues long. V was clipped by 2 bases and J by 4 bases, with 11 bases between them. Germline V gene lookup returns CDR1 MDHEN and CDR2 SYDVKM.

This chain joins TRBV6-5 and TRBJ2-3, with 7 bases fitting TRBD1. This CDR3 is built from 14 residues. The V segment lost 6 bases and the J segment 2 bases; nucleotides outside the gene matches: 5. Looked up from germline, CDR1 is MNHEY and CDR2 is SVGAGI. In nucleotides, the CDR3 is TGTGCCAGCAGCCGGGGACAGTCCACAGATACGCAGTATTTT. This encodes CASSRGQSTDTQYF.

V and J are TRBV2 and TRBJ1-1; 9 nucleotides match TRBD1. CDR1 SNHLY and CDR2 FYNNEI come from the germline V gene. The CDR3 totals 15 residues. The junction had 6 bases not matched to a gene; V was cut back by 3 bases and J by 4 bases. The CDR3 sequence: CASSERTGVGTEAFF. The CDR3 DNA sequence: TGTGCCAGCAGTGAGCGGACAGGGGTGGGCACTGAAGCTTTCTTT. The variable domain in full, with the rest retrieved from reference TRBV2 and TRBJ1-1, is EPEVTQTPSHQVTQMGQEVILRCVPISNHLYFYWYRQILGQKVEFLVSFYNNEISEKSEIFDDQFSVERPDGSNFTLKIRSTKLEDSAMYFCASSERTGVGTEAFFGQGTRLTVV.

In this sample, this clone turned up a few times. The genes are TRBV25-1 and TRBJ1-6; D not certain. The V and J ends lost 3 bases and 12 bases respectively, with 18 bases between them. CDR1 and CDR2 (germline): MGHDK, SYGVNS. The CDR3 spans 15 residues. The CDR3 bases are TGTGCCAGCAGTGATCCTGGACGGGGTCGGGGACCCCTCCACTTT. This gives the protein CASSDPGRGRGPLHF. The full variable domain, in which reference TRBV25-1 and TRBJ1-6 provide the parts outside the CDR3, is EADIYQTPRYLVIGTGKKITLECSQTMGHDKMYWYQQDPGMELHLIHYSYGVNSTEKGDLSSESTVSRIRTEHFPLTLESARPSHTSQYLCASSDPGRGRGPLHFGNGTRLTVT.

The chain has TRBV18 and TRBJ1-4; the D is unclear. Germline CDR1 reads KGHSH; CDR2 reads LQKENI. The length of the CDR3 is 14 residues. V dropped 2 bases and J dropped 8 bases, with 12 bases sitting between them. The CDR3 loop reads CASSPGRSEEKLFF. Written as DNA, the CDR3 is TGTGCCAGCTCACCAGGCAGGTCAGAGGAAAAACTGTTTTTT.

The chain has TRBV28 and TRBJ1-1, with D perhaps TRBD1 (5 bases). The CDR3 is 13 amino acids. Germline CDR1 and CDR2: MDHEN and SYDVKM. V gave up 7 bases and J gave up 0 bases, with 9 bases separating them. The CDR3: CASNGAMNTEAFF. The CDR3 DNA sequence: TGTGCCAGCAATGGGGCCATGAACACTGAAGCTTTCTTT. Full variable domain (missing parts from reference TRBV28 and TRBJ1-1): DVKVTQSSRYLVKRTGEKVFLECVQDMDHENMFWYRQDPGLGLRLIYFSYDVKMKEKGDIPEGYSVSREKKERFSLILESASTNQTSMYLCASNGAMNTEAFFGQGTRLTVV.

This chain connects TRBV10-1 to TRBJ1-1; the D gene is possibly TRBD1 (6 bases). The CDR3 contains 15 residues. The V gene lost 3 bases and the J gene lost 5 bases, with 16 bases spanning the gap. Germline CDR1 reads WNHNN; CDR2 reads SYGVQD (reference sequence). The CDR3 loop reads CASSDRGGADTEAFF. CDR3 coding DNA: TGCGCCAGCAGTGACCGGGGGGGCGCAGATACTGAAGCTTTCTTT.

The genes are TRBV7-9 and TRBJ2-7; 11 nucleotides align to TRBD2. The V and J ends lost 5 bases and 7 bases, in that order; junction bases with no gene match: 7. CDR1 is SEHNR, CDR2 FQNEAQ, per germline (reference sequence). The CDR3 consists of 14 residues. The CDR3 sequence is CASSALAGVREQYF. As DNA, the CDR3 is TGTGCCAGCAGCGCACTAGCGGGAGTTCGTGAGCAGTACTTC.

The chain is built from TRBV5-6 and TRBJ1-5; 9 bases match TRBD1. The CDR3 is made up of 18 amino acids. Trimming took 2 bases from V and 6 from J; bases not matched to a gene: 15. Looked up from germline, CDR1 is SGHDT and CDR2 is YYEEEE. CDR3 DNA: TGTGCCAGCAGCTTTACAGGGGGCTTGGACGGGAGTGGTCAGCCCCAGCATTTT. This translates into CASSFTGGLDGSGQPQHF.

J is TRBJ2-5 and V is TRBV5-1; possible D gene TRBD2, 5 bases. CDR1 SGHRS and CDR2 YFSETQ come from the germline V gene. This CDR3 is built from 15 residues. The V gene lost 3 bases and the J gene lost 4 bases, with 16 bases spanning the gap. CDR3 loop: CASSSPDRGSETQYF. The DNA of the CDR3 is TGCGCCAGCAGCTCGCCGGACCGCGGGTCAGAGACCCAGTACTTC.

A few counts support this clone. The chain carries TRBV18 and TRBJ2-7; 8 nucleotides align to TRBD2. The germline gives CDR1 KGHSH, CDR2 LQKENI. The CDR3 runs to 15 residues. V was pared by 0 bases and J by 5 bases, with 6 bases of the junction left unmatched. This chain's CDR3 is CASSPPAGVSNEQYF. In nucleotides, the CDR3 is TGTGCCAGCTCACCACCAGCGGGAGTTAGTAACGAGCAGTACTTC.

J is TRBJ1-4 and V is TRBV19, with D unclear. CDR3 length equals 13 residues. Looked up from germline, CDR1 is LNHDA and CDR2 is SQIVND (reference sequence). CDR3 in DNA: TGTGGCTCGAATTTTGCAGGAAATGAAAAACTGTTTTTT. Its translation is CGSNFAGNEKLFF.

The chain couples TRBV6-5 to TRBJ2-7; a possible D gene is TRBD2 (5 bases). The CDR3 has 16 amino acids. V was pared by 4 bases and J by 4 bases, with 20 bases between. The germline CDR1 and CDR2 sequences are MNHEY and SVGAGI. The CDR3 is CASSFPSGSGTYEQYF. The DNA for the CDR3 is TGTGCCAGCAGTTTTCCCTCGGGAAGCGGCACATACGAGCAGTACTTC.

This chain uses TRBV30 with TRBJ1-2, with a tentative D call TRBD1 (5 bases). The V end was cut by 2 bases, the J end by 0 bases, with 7 bases between. The germline V gene has CDR1 GTSNPN and CDR2 SVGIG (reference sequence). The CDR3 loop spans 13 amino acids. DNA of the CDR3: TGTGCCTGGAGTCGGACACCTAACTATGGCTACACCTTC. Its protein product is CAWSRTPNYGYTF.

This chain uses TRBV18 with TRBJ1-1, with D unclear. Trimming pared 5 bases from V and 8 bases from J, leaving 15 bases between. The CDR3 has 13 amino acids. Germline V gene sequence: CDR1 KGHSH, CDR2 LQKENI. As DNA, the CDR3 is TGTGCCAGCTCATACATTGGAGGCAGGGAAGCTTTCTTT. Protein product: CASSYIGGREAFF.

This clone showed up just once. The chain combines TRBV19 with TRBJ2-2, with unresolved D. Germline values: CDR1 LNHDA, CDR2 SQIVND (reference sequence). The CDR3 is 14 residues long. V was cut by 2 bases and J by 3 bases, with 7 bases left in between. CDR3 region: CASSITRYTGELFF. CDR3 nucleotides: TGTGCCAGTAGTATAACCAGGTACACCGGGGAGCTGTTTTTT.

The chain joins TRBV11-2 to TRBJ2-5; 9 nucleotides match TRBD2. V shed 6 bases and J 2 bases; nucleotides not matched to a gene: 4. CDR1 and CDR2 from the germline V gene are SGHAT and FQNNGV. The CDR3 has 14 residues. CDR3 protein: CASRATSGQETQYF. The CDR3 DNA sequence: TGTGCCAGCAGAGCGACTAGCGGTCAAGAGACCCAGTACTTC. Variable domain in full (rest from reference TRBV11-2 and TRBJ2-5): EAGVAQSPRYKIIEKRQSVAFWCNPISGHATLYWYQQILGQGPKLLIQFQNNGVVDDSQLPKDRFSAERLKGVDSTLKIQPAKLEDSAVYLCASRATSGQETQYFGPGTRLLVL.